This T cell receptor beta chain was profiled in a study of cytomegalovirus exposure and HLA in healthy donors. Regarding the study as a whole: Sequencing artifact likely explains a cluster of highly shared sequence variants.

CDR3 length: 16 amino acids. Germline CDR1 reads SGHTA; CDR2 reads FQGNSA. Unmatched junction bases numbered 7, after V lost 5 bases and J lost 5 bases. This clone was seen more than once but under ten times. Its cognate antigen is unknown. In the PCR, 60 Vbeta and 13 Jbeta primers were used. Only in-frame clones appear in the TCRdb table, and some are missing; sequencing was by immunoSEQ multiplex PCR. The repertoire holds about 160,000 clones, with roughly 80% as singletons. The receptor comes from a human donor in good health. The genes are TRBV7-2 and TRBJ2-3; TRBD2 matches at 13 bases. The sequencing input was PBMCs. CDR3 bases: TGTGCCAGCAGCCAAACTAGCGGGGGGGCACAAGATACGCAGTATTTT. Translated, it gives CASSQTSGGAQDTQYF.